The 27 T cell receptor beta chains below come from one sample, sequenced in a study of blood T cell repertoires in COVID-19. Sequencing was performed with immunoSEQ multiplex PCR; in TCRdb, only in-frame clones are kept and a portion is missing. The sample yields over 300,000 clones, over 75% seen once. The specimen sequenced was PBMCs or T cells enriched from blood (not recorded which). The origin of the receptors is a woman aged 18-30 years who had recovered from COVID-19.

This rearrangement joins TRBV29-1 to TRBJ2-2; 12 bases map to TRBD2. V lost 6 bases to trimming and J lost 8 bases; unmatched junction nucleotides: 10. This CDR3 is built from 15 residues. CDR1 and CDR2 from the germline V gene are SQVTM and ANQGSEA. CDR3 region: CSVPDRLAGVGELFF. CDR3 DNA sequence: TGCAGCGTCCCCGACCGACTAGCGGGAGTGGGGGAGCTGTTTTTT.

J is TRBJ2-7 and V is TRBV6-5; 14 bases fit TRBD2. The CDR3 runs to 15 residues. Per the germline V gene, CDR1 is MNHEY and CDR2 is SVGAGI. J gave up 3 bases and V 6 bases, and 4 bases lay outside the gene matches. CDR3 in amino acids: CASRLGLAGDYEQYF. DNA for the CDR3: TGTGCCAGCAGGTTGGGACTAGCGGGGGACTACGAGCAGTACTTC.

This sequence joins TRBV20-1 and TRBJ1-2; D gene ambiguous. The germline CDR1 and CDR2 sequences are DFQATT and SNEGSKA (reference sequence). Trimming cost V 3 bases and J 0 bases, with 14 bases left between them. The CDR3 totals 15 residues. CDR3 nucleotides: TGCAGTGCTAGTGCAGGCGTAACCTCTAACTATGGCTACACCTTC. Its protein product is CSASAGVTSNYGYTF.

The chain combines TRBV10-1 with TRBJ2-5, with a possible D match to TRBD1 (5 bases). Germline V CDR1 and CDR2: WNHNN, SYGVQD (reference sequence). The CDR3 covers 13 residues. The V end lost 6 bases, the J end lost 2 bases, and 10 bases lay between the germline ends. The CDR3 reads CASSATVQETQYF. The CDR3 bases are TGCGCCAGCAGCGCGACAGTACAAGAGACCCAGTACTTC.

This chain uses TRBV19 with TRBJ1-5; D may be TRBD1 (6 bases). The germline V and J ends were trimmed by 3 bases and 3 bases, with 9 bases remaining between them. The length of the CDR3 is 14 residues. Germline CDR1 is LNHDA and CDR2 is SQIVND (reference sequence). The CDR3 sequence is CASSMTGVNQPQHF. The CDR3 region has the DNA TGTGCCAGTAGTATGACAGGAGTCAATCAGCCCCAGCATTTT.

The table lists this clone with a count of one. J is TRBJ1-5 and V is TRBV7-2, with a weak D call TRBD1 (5 bases). Germline assignment: CDR1 SGHTA and CDR2 FQGNSA. The CDR3 has 16 amino acids. V was clipped by 1 base and J by 0 bases, with 10 bases between them. CDR3 amino acids: CASSLVSQDSNQPQHF. CDR3 DNA: TGTGCCAGCAGCTTAGTTTCACAGGATAGCAATCAGCCCCAGCATTTT.

The rearrangement uses TRBV9 and TRBJ2-7, with 7 bases identical to TRBD1. CDR1 and CDR2 from the germline V gene are SGDLS and YYNGEE. The CDR3 consists of 17 residues. The ends lost 0 bases at V and 3 bases at J; junction bases unmatched: 12. CDR3 bases: TGTGCCAGCAGCGTAGCTAAGAGGGGACAGAACTGCTACGAGCAGTACTTC. It specifies CASSVAKRGQNCYEQYF.

This chain joins TRBV13 and TRBJ2-7; 13 nucleotides match TRBD2. Germline V gene lookup returns CDR1 PRHDT and CDR2 FYEKMQ (reference sequence). After removal of 5 bases from V and 3 bases from J, the junction contained 4 bases not matched to a gene. The CDR3 consists of 15 residues. CDR3 nucleotide sequence: TGTGCCAGCAGCCGCACTAGCGGGAGGGACTACGAGCAGTACTTC. Translation: CASSRTSGRDYEQYF.

The rearrangement uses TRBV5-8 and TRBJ1-2; D may be TRBD1 (5 bases). CDR1 and CDR2 from the germline V gene are SGHTS and YDEGEE. The CDR3 has 15 amino acids. Trimming left V 4 bases short and J 8 bases short, with 21 bases between. CDR3: CASSGRLGQGRGYTF. The CDR3 DNA is TGTGCCAGCAGCGGCCGCCTAGGGCAGGGAAGGGGCTACACCTTC.

Only a few counts were recorded for this clone. The chain links TRBV10-3 to TRBJ1-1; 9 bases fit TRBD1. V gave up 4 bases and J gave up 8 bases; unmatched junction bases: 8. The germline V gene encodes CDR1 ENHRY and CDR2 SYGVKD. The CDR3 sequence is 14 residues long. CDR3 amino acids: CAISVTGGEREAFF. Here the CDR3 DNA reads TGTGCCATCAGTGTAACAGGGGGCGAAAGGGAAGCTTTCTTT.

This rearrangement joins TRBV7-9 to TRBJ2-5, with 11 bases lining up with TRBD2. The J segment lost 7 bases and the V segment lost 8 bases, leaving 12 bases of the junction unmatched. Germline CDR1 and CDR2: SEHNR and FQNEAQ (reference sequence). The CDR3 sequence is 15 residues long. The CDR3 loop reads CASDPGTSGEGTQYF. CDR3 nucleotides: TGTGCCAGCGACCCCGGGACTAGCGGAGAGGGGACCCAGTACTTC.

The chain combines TRBV5-1 with TRBJ1-5; unclear D gene. Between the trimmed V and J ends, which lost 0 bases and 4 bases, there was a span of 5 bases. Per the germline V gene, CDR1 is SGHRS and CDR2 is YFSETQ. This CDR3 has 13 residues. The CDR3 DNA sequence: TGCGCCAGCAGCTTGGAGAGGAATCAGCCCCAGCATTTT. It codes for CASSLERNQPQHF.

The count of this clone is one. The chain is built from TRBV19 and TRBJ2-3, with D tentatively TRBD2 (6 bases). This CDR3 comprises 14 residues. Germline V gene sequence: CDR1 LNHDA, CDR2 SQIVND (reference sequence). V gave up 3 bases and J gave up 10 bases, with 17 bases separating them. The CDR3 here is CASSISPTEGAQYF. DNA for the CDR3: TGTGCCAGTAGTATTTCCCCCACGGAGGGTGCGCAGTATTTT. Supplemented by reference TRBV19 and TRBJ2-3, the full variable domain reads DGGITQSPKYLFRKEGQNVTLSCEQNLNHDAMYWYRQDPGQGLRLIYYSQIVNDFQKGDIAEGYSVSREKKESFPLTVTSAQKNPTAFYLCASSISPTEGAQYFGPGTRLTVL.

The chain couples TRBV11-2 to TRBJ2-1; 9 bases line up with TRBD2. V trimming: 1 base; J trimming: 4 bases; junction bases outside the gene matches: 8. The CDR3 sequence is 17 residues long. CDR1 is SGHAT, CDR2 FQNNGV, per germline. The CDR3 coding sequence is TGTGCCAGCAGCTTAGGGCCAGCGGGGGGAGGATACAATGAGCAGTTCTTC. Its translation is CASSLGPAGGGYNEQFF.

The V gene is TRBV24-1, the J gene TRBJ1-1; 12 positions match TRBD1. Trimming cost V 0 bases and J 6 bases; bases outside gene matches: 1. Germline V gene data show CDR1 as KGHDR and CDR2 as SFDVKD. The CDR3 runs 15 residues. CDR3 amino acids: CATSDLGTGGSEAFF. For the CDR3, the DNA is TGTGCCACCAGTGATTTGGGGACAGGGGGCTCTGAAGCTTTCTTT.

The V and J genes are TRBV11-3 and TRBJ1-2; 9 nucleotides align to TRBD1. The germline gives CDR1 SGHNT, CDR2 YENEEA. This CDR3 has 16 residues. Losses at the gene ends were 3 bases for V and 5 bases for J; bases not matched to a gene: 10. CDR3 nucleotides: TGTGCCAGCAGCTTTCGAGGGGGACAGGGAGGTTATGGCTACACCTTC. This codes for CASSFRGGQGGYGYTF.

This clone is a singleton in its sample. The chain joins TRBV3-1 (or the pseudogene TRBV3-2) to TRBJ1-4; D is unresolved. The CDR3 extends over 15 amino acids. CDR1 and CDR2 from the germline V gene are LGHDT and YNNKEL (reference sequence). V lost 4 bases, J lost 6 bases, and 15 bases lay in between. The CDR3 sequence is CASSRSEETDEKLFF. The CDR3 DNA is TGTGCCAGCAGCCGCTCAGAGGAGACGGATGAAAAACTGTTTTTT.

The CDR3 region has the DNA TGTGCCAGCAGCTTGGCGAGGACAGACGGCGGAAACACCATATATTTT. Translation gives CASSLARTDGGNTIYF. V gene TRBV5-5 combines with J gene TRBJ1-3, with D possibly being TRBD1 (6 bases). The CDR3 is 16 amino acids. Trimming shortened V by 0 bases and J by 4 bases, and 14 bases separated the two germline ends. Germline-derived CDR1 and CDR2 are SGHKS and YYEKEE (reference sequence). Together with reference TRBV5-5 and TRBJ1-3, the CDR3 gives the full variable domain: DAGVTQSPTHLIKTRGQQVTLRCSPISGHKSVSWYQQVLGQGPQFIFQYYEKEERGRGNFPDRFSARQFPNYSSELNVNALLLGDSALYLCASSLARTDGGNTIYFGEGSWLTVV.

The chain uses TRBV5-1 and TRBJ2-2, with D perhaps matching TRBD2 (6 bases). Per germline, CDR1 SGHRS and CDR2 YFSETQ. CDR3 length: 16 residues. Trimming left V 0 bases short and J 2 bases short, with 11 bases between. CDR3 region: CASSLGASVNTGELFF. The DNA of the CDR3 is TGCGCCAGCAGCTTGGGGGCTAGCGTAAACACCGGGGAGCTGTTTTTT.

The chain employs TRBV10-3 and TRBJ1-1; a weak D match, TRBD1 (5 bases). The CDR3 covers 15 residues. V was shortened by 6 bases and J by 6 bases, with 20 bases between the two germline ends. CDR1 ENHRY and CDR2 SYGVKD come from the germline V gene. As DNA, the CDR3 is TGTGCCATCAGCGTGACAGAAGGGAGGGGCCCTGAAGCTTTCTTT. It codes for CAISVTEGRGPEAFF.

The J gene is TRBJ2-2, the V gene TRBV5-6, with D perhaps matching TRBD2 (6 bases). Germline V gene lookup returns CDR1 SGHDT and CDR2 YYEEEE. The CDR3 is 15 amino acids. V was clipped by 1 base and J by 3 bases, with 10 bases between them. This CDR3 reads CASSLSDYHTGELFF. CDR3 DNA sequence: TGTGCCAGCAGCTTGTCGGACTATCACACCGGGGAGCTGTTTTTT.

The CDR3 DNA sequence: TGCGCCAGCAGCCATCTCAAGACAGGGCGGCCTGAAGCTTTCTTT. Protein sequence: CASSHLKTGRPEAFF. This chain joins TRBV4-1 and TRBJ1-1; 7 bases are a match to TRBD1. The CDR3 runs to 15 residues. The junction had 10 bases not matched to a gene; V was cut back by 3 bases and J by 6 bases. Germline-derived CDR1 and CDR2 are MGHRA and YSYEKL.

The V and J genes are TRBV7-9 and TRBJ1-6, with D tentatively TRBD1 (6 bases). V was cut by 0 bases and J by 6 bases, with 18 bases left in between. CDR3 length: 18 amino acids. Germline V CDR1 and CDR2: SEHNR, FQNEAQ (reference sequence). The chain's CDR3 is CASSLAFDGGPVNSPLHF. CDR3 coding DNA: TGTGCCAGCAGCTTAGCGTTTGACGGGGGGCCGGTTAATTCACCCCTCCACTTT.

The chain links TRBV5-1 to TRBJ2-5; D is perhaps TRBD2 (6 bases). The CDR3 extends over 12 amino acids. CDR1 is SGHRS and CDR2 is YFSETQ in the germline V gene. Between the trimmed V and J ends, which lost 3 bases and 3 bases, there was a span of 6 bases. This chain's CDR3 is CASSSGEETQYF. The CDR3, as DNA: TGCGCCAGCAGCTCGGGGGAAGAGACCCAGTACTTC.

The chain links TRBV11-1 to TRBJ2-5; TRBD2 is a possible D gene (6 bases). V was cut by 5 bases and J by 2 bases, with 15 bases left in between. This CDR3 contains 15 residues. Germline CDR1 SGHAT, CDR2 FQDESV (reference sequence). In DNA, the CDR3 is TGTGCCAGCAGCGAACGGGAAGGAGGGCAAGAGACCCAGTACTTC. Translated, it gives CASSEREGGQETQYF.

This clone was found a few times. J is TRBJ1-3 and V is TRBV7-2; 7 bases align to TRBD1. The CDR3 sequence is 17 residues long. Germline assignment: CDR1 SGHTA and CDR2 FQGNSA. The junction had 8 bases not matched to a gene; V was cut back by 1 base and J by 2 bases. CDR3 DNA: TGTGCCAGCAGCTTAGGCCCTCCTACAGGGGCTGGAAACACCATATATTTT. Amino acid sequence: CASSLGPPTGAGNTIYF.

As DNA, the CDR3 is TGTGCCAGCACCGACGACAGGGGAGGTAGCAATCAGCCCCAGCATTTT. It yields the protein CASTDDRGGSNQPQHF. The chain has TRBV2 and TRBJ1-5; the match to TRBD1 covers 8 bases. Germline V gives CDR1 SNHLY, CDR2 FYNNEI. This CDR3 spans 16 amino acids. J was trimmed by 0 bases and V by 7 bases; bases with no gene match: 8.